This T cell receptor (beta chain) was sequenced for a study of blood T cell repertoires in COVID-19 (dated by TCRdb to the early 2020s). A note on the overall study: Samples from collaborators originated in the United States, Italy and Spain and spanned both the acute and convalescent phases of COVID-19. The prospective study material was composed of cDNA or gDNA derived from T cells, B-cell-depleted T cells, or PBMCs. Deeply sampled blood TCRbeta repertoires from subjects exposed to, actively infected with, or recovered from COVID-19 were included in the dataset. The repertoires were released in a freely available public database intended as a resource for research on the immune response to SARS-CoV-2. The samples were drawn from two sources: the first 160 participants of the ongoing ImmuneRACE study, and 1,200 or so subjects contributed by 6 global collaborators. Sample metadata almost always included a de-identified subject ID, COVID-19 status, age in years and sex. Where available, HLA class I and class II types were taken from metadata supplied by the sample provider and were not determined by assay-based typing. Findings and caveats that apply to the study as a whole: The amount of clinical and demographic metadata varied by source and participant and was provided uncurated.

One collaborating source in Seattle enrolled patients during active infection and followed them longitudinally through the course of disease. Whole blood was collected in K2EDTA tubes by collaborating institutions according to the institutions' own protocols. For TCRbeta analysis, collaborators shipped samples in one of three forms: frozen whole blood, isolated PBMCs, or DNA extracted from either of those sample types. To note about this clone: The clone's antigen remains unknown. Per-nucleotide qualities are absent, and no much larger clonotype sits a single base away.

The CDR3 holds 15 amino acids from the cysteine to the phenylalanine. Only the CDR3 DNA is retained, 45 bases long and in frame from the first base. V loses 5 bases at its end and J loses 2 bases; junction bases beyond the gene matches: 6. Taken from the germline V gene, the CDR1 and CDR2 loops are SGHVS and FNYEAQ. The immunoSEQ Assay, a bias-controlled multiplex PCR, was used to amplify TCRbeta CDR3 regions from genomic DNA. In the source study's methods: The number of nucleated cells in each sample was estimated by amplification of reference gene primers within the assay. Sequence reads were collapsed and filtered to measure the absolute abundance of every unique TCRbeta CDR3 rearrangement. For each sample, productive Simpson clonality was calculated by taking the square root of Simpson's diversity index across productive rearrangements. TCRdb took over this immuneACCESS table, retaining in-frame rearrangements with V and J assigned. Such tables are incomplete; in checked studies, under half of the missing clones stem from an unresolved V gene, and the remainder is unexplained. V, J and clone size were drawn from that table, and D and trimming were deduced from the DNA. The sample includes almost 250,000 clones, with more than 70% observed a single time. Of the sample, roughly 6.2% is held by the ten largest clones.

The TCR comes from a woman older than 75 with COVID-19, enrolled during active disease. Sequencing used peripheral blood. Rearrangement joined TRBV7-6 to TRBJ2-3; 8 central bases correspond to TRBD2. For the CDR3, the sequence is CASSRSGGDTDTQYF. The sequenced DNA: TGTGCCAGCAGCCGGAGCGGGGGTGACACAGATACGCAGTATTTT.